This TCR beta chain stems from a study of cytomegalovirus exposure and HLA in healthy donors. Study-level background: About 80 million unique TCR sequences came from HLA-typed donors in an early release. Findings of the study overall: Follow-up analysis found HLA locus-dependent TCR association rates, highest for DRB1 and lowest for HLA-C. Reports indicated that the classifier achieved high specificity and sensitivity in diagnosing cytomegalovirus status. An observed cluster of highly shared sequence variants was recorded as a likely sequencing artifact.

After removal of 5 bases from V and 3 bases from J, the junction contained 7 bases not matched to a gene. This CDR3 spans 15 amino acids. The germline V gene encodes CDR1 LGHNA and CDR2 YNFKEQ. 13 Jbeta primers and 60 Vbeta primers were used for the PCR. TCRdb's table, derived via immunoSEQ multiplex PCR, lists solely in-frame clones and lacks some. Among under 250,000 clones listed, around four fifths were seen once. This clone showed up just a few times. Its antigen is not known. The sequence was collected from a male donor in good health and CMV-seronegative. Sequencing used PBMCs. The chain joins TRBV4-2 to TRBJ2-7; the match to TRBD2 covers 10 bases. The CDR3 DNA reads as TGTGCCAGCAGCAGACGGAGGACTAGCGGCTACGAGCAGTACTTC. Residues: CASSRRRTSGYEQYF.